Sequencing of this T cell receptor beta chain was carried out in a study of low-dose radiotherapy and immunotherapy resistance in tumors. Study details: The study administered intravenous cyclophosphamide at 200 mg/m2 every two weeks, one day ahead of radiation and immunotherapy. Oral administration of aspirin 300 mg daily occurred for four cycles, commencing at cycle 1 day 1.

This CDR3 contains 17 residues. Trimming removed 4 bases from V and 0 bases from J; junction bases left unmatched: 9. From germline, CDR1 is SGHTA and CDR2 FQGTGA. This sample's time point: after trial treatment. Treatment: LDRT plus nivolumab, ipilimumab, low-dose cyclophosphamide and aspirin (RACIN trial). This clonotype was picked up many times. Primers targeting TRAV and TRBV primed first-strand cDNA, covering alpha and beta chains. TCR amplification involved roughly 21 PCR cycles with a constant-region primer and V-primer adapter. MiXCR, run by TCRdb on the reads, gives a single entry per CDR3 protein. Among 95,000 to 100,000 distinct CDR3 sequences listed, 20% were seen once.

V is TRBV7-3 and J is TRBJ2-1; 7 nucleotides line up with TRBD1. This material consisted of PBMCs, taken after low-dose radiotherapy plus immunotherapy. This clonotype originated in a male donor with prostate cancer. CDR3 loop: CASSWDSPTSSYNEQFF. In nucleotides, the CDR3 is TGTGCCAGCAGCTGGGACAGCCCGACGAGCTCCTACAATGAGCAGTTCTTC. Full variable domain (remainder filled in from reference TRBV7-3 and TRBJ2-1): GAGVSQTPSNKVTEKGKYVELRCDPISGHTALYWYRQSLGQGPEFLIYFQGTGAADDSGLPNDRFFAVRPEGSVSTLKIQRTERGDSAVYLCASSWDSPTSSYNEQFFGPGTRLTVL.